This TCR beta chain stems from a study of CXCR3-negative and CXCR3-positive naive CD8 T cells. Notes on the study in general: TRB CDR3s of CXCR3-positive naive cells were more hydrophobic than those of CXCR3-negative naive cells. Both naive subsets carried similar amounts of surface CD5, so TCR strength was inferred from TRB CDR3 properties.

Points on this clonotype: Its antigen is unknown.

The length of the CDR3 is 15 residues. Germline V gene lookup returns CDR1 MDHEN and CDR2 SYDVKM. The CD45RO-CCR7+CD27+CD95- phenotype denoted naive CD8+ T cells. UMI-labeled 5' RACE yielded the TRB cDNA libraries. TCRdb reprocessed the 5' RACE reads, keeping one entry per CDR3 protein, no DNA. The sample holds some 130,000 distinct CDR3 sequences. Source material: naive CXCR3+ CD8+ T cells from blood. Subset reported: CD45RO-CCR7+CD27+CD95- naive CD8+ T cells expressing CXCR3 (TNR3+). The TCR was taken from a human donor in good health. Some clones in this sample may be carry-over from other donors' samples. J is TRBJ2-2 and V is TRBV28; there is no DNA to check the TCRdb D call of TRBD1. CDR3 sequence: CASSIRGRRAGELFF.